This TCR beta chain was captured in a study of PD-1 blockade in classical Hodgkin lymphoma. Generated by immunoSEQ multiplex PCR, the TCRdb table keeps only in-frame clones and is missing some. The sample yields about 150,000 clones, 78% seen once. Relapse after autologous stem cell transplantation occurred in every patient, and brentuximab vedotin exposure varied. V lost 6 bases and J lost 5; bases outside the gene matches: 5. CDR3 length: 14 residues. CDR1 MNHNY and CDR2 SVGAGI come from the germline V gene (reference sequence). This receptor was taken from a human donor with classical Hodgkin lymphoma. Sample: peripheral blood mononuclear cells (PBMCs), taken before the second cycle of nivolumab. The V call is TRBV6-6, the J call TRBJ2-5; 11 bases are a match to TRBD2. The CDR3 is CASSRTSGSETQYF. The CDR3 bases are TGTGCCAGCAGCCGTACTAGCGGGAGTGAGACCCAGTACTTC.